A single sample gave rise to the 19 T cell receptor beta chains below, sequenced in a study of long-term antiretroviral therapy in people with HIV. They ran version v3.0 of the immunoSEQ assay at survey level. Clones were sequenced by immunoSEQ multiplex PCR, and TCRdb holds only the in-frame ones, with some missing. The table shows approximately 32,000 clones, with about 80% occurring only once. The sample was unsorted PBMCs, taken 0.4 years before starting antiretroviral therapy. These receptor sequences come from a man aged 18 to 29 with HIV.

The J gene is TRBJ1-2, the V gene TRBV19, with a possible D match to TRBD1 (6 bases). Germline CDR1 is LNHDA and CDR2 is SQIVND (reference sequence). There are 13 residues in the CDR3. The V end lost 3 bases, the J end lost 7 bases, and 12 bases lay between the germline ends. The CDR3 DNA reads TGTGCCAGTAGTATTAACAGGGCTGGTGGCTACACCTTC. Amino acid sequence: CASSINRAGGYTF.

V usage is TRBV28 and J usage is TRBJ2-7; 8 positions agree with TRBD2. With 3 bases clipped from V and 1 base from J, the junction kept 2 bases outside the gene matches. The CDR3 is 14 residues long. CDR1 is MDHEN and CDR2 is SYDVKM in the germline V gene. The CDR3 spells CASSFSGMSYEQYF. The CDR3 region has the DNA TGTGCCAGCAGTTTTAGCGGGATGTCCTACGAGCAGTACTTC. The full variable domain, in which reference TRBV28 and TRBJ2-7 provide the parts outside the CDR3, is DVKVTQSSRYLVKRTGEKVFLECVQDMDHENMFWYRQDPGLGLRLIYFSYDVKMKEKGDIPEGYSVSREKKERFSLILESASTNQTSMYLCASSFSGMSYEQYFGPGTRLTVT.

CDR3 nucleotides: TGTGCCAGCAGTGAGGACAGATTAAACACCGGGGAGCTGTTTTTT. As protein: CASSEDRLNTGELFF. The chain carries TRBV2 and TRBJ2-2; maybe TRBD1 (6 bases). With 3 bases removed from V and 2 bases from J, the gap between germline ends came to 10 bases. The CDR3 is made up of 15 amino acids. Germline values: CDR1 SNHLY, CDR2 FYNNEI.

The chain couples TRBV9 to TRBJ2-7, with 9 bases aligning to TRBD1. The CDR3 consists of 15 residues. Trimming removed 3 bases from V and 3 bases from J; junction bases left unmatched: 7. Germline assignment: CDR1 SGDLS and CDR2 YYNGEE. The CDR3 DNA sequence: TGTGCCAGCAGCGCCCGGGACAGGGATAGCTACGAGCAGTACTTC. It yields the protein CASSARDRDSYEQYF.

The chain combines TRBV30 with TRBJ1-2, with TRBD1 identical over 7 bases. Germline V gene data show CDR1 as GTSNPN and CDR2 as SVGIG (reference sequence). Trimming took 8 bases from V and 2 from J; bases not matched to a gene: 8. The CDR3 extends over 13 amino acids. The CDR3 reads CAADSTGNYGYTF. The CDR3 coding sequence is TGTGCCGCAGATTCGACAGGGAACTATGGCTACACCTTC.

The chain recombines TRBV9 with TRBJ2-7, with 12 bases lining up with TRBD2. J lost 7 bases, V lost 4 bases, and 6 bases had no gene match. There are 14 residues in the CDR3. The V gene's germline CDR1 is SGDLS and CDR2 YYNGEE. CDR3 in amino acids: CASSPGLAGWEQYF. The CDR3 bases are TGTGCCAGCAGCCCCGGACTAGCGGGGTGGGAGCAGTACTTC.

DNA of the CDR3: TGTGCCAGCAGGGACTGGACAGATGCCTACGAGCAGTACTTC. Protein: CASRDWTDAYEQYF. The rearrangement uses TRBV6-1 and TRBJ2-7; a possible D gene is TRBD1 (6 bases). This CDR3 comprises 14 residues. Germline V gene lookup returns CDR1 MNHNS and CDR2 SASEGT. V lost 6 bases and J 2 bases, leaving 14 bases between the germline ends.

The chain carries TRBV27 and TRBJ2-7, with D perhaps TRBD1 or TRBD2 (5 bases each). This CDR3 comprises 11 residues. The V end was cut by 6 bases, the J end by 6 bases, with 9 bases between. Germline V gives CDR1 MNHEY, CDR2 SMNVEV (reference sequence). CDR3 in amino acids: CASRDSGEQYF. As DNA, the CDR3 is TGTGCCAGCAGAGACAGCGGCGAGCAGTACTTC.

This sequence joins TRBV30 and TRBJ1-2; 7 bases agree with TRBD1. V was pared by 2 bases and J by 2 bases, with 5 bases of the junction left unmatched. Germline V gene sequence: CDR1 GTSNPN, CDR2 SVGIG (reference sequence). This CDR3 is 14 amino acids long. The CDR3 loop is CAWSPNRGNYGYTF. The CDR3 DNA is TGTGCCTGGAGTCCAAACAGGGGAAACTATGGCTACACCTTC.

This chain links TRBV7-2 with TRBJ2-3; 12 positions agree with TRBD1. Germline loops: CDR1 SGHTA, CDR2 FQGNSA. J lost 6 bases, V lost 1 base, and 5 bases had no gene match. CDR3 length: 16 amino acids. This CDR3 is CASSLGDRGLWDTQYF. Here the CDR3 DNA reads TGTGCCAGCAGCTTAGGGGACAGGGGGCTTTGGGATACGCAGTATTTT.

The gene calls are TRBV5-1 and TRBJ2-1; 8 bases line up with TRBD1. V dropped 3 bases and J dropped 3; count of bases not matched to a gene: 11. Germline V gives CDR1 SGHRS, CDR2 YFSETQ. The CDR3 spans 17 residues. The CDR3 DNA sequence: TGCGCCAGCAGCTGGGAACTCCGGGACAGGAGCTACAATGAGCAGTTCTTC. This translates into CASSWELRDRSYNEQFF.

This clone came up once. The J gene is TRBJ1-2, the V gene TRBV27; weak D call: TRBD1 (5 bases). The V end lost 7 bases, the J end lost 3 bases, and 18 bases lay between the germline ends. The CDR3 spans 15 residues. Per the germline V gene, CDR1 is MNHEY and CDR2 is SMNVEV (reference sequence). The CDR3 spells CASTLEPGRDYGYTF. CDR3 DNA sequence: TGTGCCAGCACCCTAGAGCCAGGGAGGGACTATGGCTACACCTTC.

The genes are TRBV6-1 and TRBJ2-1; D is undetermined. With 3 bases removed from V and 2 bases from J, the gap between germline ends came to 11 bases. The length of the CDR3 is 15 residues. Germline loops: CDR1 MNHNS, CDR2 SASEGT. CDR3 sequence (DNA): TGTGCCAGCAGTGACGGCGTCTCAACCTACAATGAGCAGTTCTTC. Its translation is CASSDGVSTYNEQFF.

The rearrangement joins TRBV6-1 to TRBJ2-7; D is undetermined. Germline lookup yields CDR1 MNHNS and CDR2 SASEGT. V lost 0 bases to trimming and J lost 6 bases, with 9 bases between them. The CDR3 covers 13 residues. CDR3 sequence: CASSEAYRREQYF. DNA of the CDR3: TGTGCCAGCAGTGAAGCTTACCGGCGCGAGCAGTACTTC.

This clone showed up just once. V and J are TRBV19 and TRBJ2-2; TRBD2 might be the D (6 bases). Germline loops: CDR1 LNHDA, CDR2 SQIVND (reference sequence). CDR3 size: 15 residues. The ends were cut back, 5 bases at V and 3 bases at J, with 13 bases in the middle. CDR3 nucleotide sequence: TGTGCCAGTAGTGCGGGACTCTCATACACCGGGGAGCTGTTTTTT. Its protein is CASSAGLSYTGELFF.

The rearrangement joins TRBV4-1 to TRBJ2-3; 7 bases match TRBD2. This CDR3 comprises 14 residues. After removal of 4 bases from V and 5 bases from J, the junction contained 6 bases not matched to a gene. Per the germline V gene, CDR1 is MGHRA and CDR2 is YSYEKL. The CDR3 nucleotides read TGCGCCAGCAGCCTGGGGAGGGCCCAAGATACGCAGTATTTT. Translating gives CASSLGRAQDTQYF.

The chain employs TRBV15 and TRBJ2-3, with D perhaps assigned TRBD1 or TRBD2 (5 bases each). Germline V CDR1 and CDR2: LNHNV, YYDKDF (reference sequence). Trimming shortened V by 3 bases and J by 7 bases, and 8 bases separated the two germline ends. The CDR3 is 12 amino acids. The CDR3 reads CATSSEGYTQYF. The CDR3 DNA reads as TGTGCCACCAGCAGTGAGGGGTATACGCAGTATTTT.

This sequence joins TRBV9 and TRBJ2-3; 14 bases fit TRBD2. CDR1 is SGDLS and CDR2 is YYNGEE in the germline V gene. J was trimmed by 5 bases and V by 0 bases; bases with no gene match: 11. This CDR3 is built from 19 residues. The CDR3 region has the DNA TGTGCCAGCAGCGTAGATCCCCCCGGACTAGCGGGAGGTGGAGATACGCAGTATTTT. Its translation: CASSVDPPGLAGGGDTQYF. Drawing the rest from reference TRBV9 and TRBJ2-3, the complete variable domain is DSGVTQTPKHLITATGQRVTLRCSPRSGDLSVYWYQQSLDQGLQFLIQYYNGEERAKGNILERFSAQQFPDLHSELNLSSLELGDSALYFCASSVDPPGLAGGGDTQYFGPGTRLTVL.

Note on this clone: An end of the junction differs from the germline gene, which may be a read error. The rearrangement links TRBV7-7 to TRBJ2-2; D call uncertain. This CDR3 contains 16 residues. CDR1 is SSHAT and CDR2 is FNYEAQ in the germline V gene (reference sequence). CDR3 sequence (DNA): TGTGCTAGCAGCTTATTAAAGGTTGAGGACACCGGGGAGCTGTTTTTT. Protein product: CASSLLKVEDTGELFF.